These T cell receptor beta chains were read from a single sample in a study of cytomegalovirus exposure and HLA in healthy donors. Measured with immunoSEQ multiplex PCR; TCRdb has only the in-frame clones, and not every one. The sample comprises 90,000 to 100,000 clones, 69% of which are singletons, and about 2.9% rests with the top ten. The source material was PBMCs. Source of these receptors: a man between 45 and 60 years old in good health and CMV-seronegative. Each CDR3 is given with its conserved first and last residue. The order of the fields is V gene, D gene, J gene, clone size, CDR3 DNA, CDR3 protein. The D gene is left open where the match is weak. Part of the rows lack a size; the others show once, few, many or a class for expanded clones.

TRBV9,-,TRBJ1-4,-,TGTGCCAGCAGCCTCTACCAGGGCACTGAGGAAAAACTGTTTTTT,CASSLYQGTEEKLFF
TRBV2,-,TRBJ2-5,-,TGTGCCAGCAGTGAGAGAGAGACCCAGTACTTC,CASSERETQYF
TRBV14,TRBD1,TRBJ1-1,-,TGTGCCAGCAGCCATCGAATATCCAGGGGGGAAGCTTTCTTT,CASSHRISRGEAFF
TRBV29-1,-,TRBJ2-4,-,TGCAGCGTTGCGATCACAGGGAAGGCCAAAAACATTCAGTACTTC,CSVAITGKAKNIQYF
TRBV7-2,-,TRBJ2-5,-,TGTGCCAGCAGCTTACCAGGGGAGACCCAGTACTTC,CASSLPGETQYF
TRBV4-2,-,TRBJ1-3,-,TGTGCCAGCAGCCAAGTCGTCCTGTCCTCTGGAAACACCATATATTTT,CASSQVVLSSGNTIYF
TRBV6-5,-,TRBJ2-4,-,TGTGCCAGCAGAGGGACAACCCTAGACATTCAGTACTTC,CASRGTTLDIQYF
TRBV6-1,TRBD2,TRBJ2-1,-,TGTGCCAGCAGTGTTCGGCTAGCGGTTGACAATGAGCAGTTCTTC,CASSVRLAVDNEQFF
TRBV6-5,TRBD1,TRBJ2-5,-,TGTGCCAGCAGTTTCGCCGGGACAGCCATCCAAGAGACCCAGTACTTC,CASSFAGTAIQETQYF
TRBV6-5,-,TRBJ2-7,-,TGTGCCAGCAAGGCGGGACCGTCCTACGAGCAGTACTTC,CASKAGPSYEQYF
TRBV5-1,TRBD2,TRBJ2-5,-,TGCGCCAGCAGGTCCTTAGCGGGAGGAGCAGAGACCCAGTACTTC,CASRSLAGGAETQYF
TRBV6-5,-,TRBJ2-5,-,TGTGCCAGCAGTTACTCAGGACTTGGGCCGGGGGCCCAGTACTTC,CASSYSGLGPGAQYF
TRBV6-5,-,TRBJ1-1,once,TGTGCCAGCAGTCAAGGCGGAGGCACTGAAGCTTTCTTT,CASSQGGGTEAFF
TRBV11-2,-,TRBJ1-1,once,TGTGCCAGCAGCCCCGTCCCCACAGGGAGCACTGAAGCTTTCTTT,CASSPVPTGSTEAFF
TRBV4-2,-,TRBJ1-1,-,TGTGCCAGCAGCCTACCGTTCTCCGGGACTGAAGCTTTCTTT,CASSLPFSGTEAFF
TRBV7-6,TRBD2,TRBJ2-5,-,TGTGCCAGCAGCCTCAGGACCGCAGCAACGGCTAGCGGGGGGCGGTTAGGAGAGACCCAGTACTTC,CASSLRTAATASGGRLGETQYF
TRBV5-4,-,TRBJ1-2,few,TGTGCCAGCAGCCCCGGGACAAACTATGGCTACACCTTC,CASSPGTNYGYTF
TRBV7-9,-,TRBJ1-2,-,TGTGCCAGCGCTTCATCTAGATATGGCTACACCTTC,CASASSRYGYTF
TRBV11-3,-,TRBJ1-1,-,TGTGCCAGCACGTTCGCAGGCAGTGAGAACACTGAAGCTTTCTTT,CASTFAGSENTEAFF
TRBV5-8,-,TRBJ1-5,-,TGTGCCAGCAGTTCGGGGGTCATTCCGGGCAATCAGCCCCAGCATTTT,CASSSGVIPGNQPQHF
TRBV5-4,-,TRBJ2-3,-,TGTGCCAGCAGACAGGCTCCTAGCACAGATACGCAGTATTTT,CASRQAPSTDTQYF
TRBV5-5,TRBD1,TRBJ1-1,few,TGTGCCAGCAGCTTGGGACAGGGGAGCATGAACACTGAAGCTTTCTTT,CASSLGQGSMNTEAFF
TRBV30,-,TRBJ2-1,-,TGTGCCTGGAGTGACAGGGAGCAGTTCTTC,CAWSDREQFF
TRBV7-9,-,TRBJ2-5,few,TGTGCCAGCAGCCTCCGGCAGGTCCAAGAGACCCAGTACTTC,CASSLRQVQETQYF
TRBV28,-,TRBJ2-2,-,TGTGCCAGCAGTTCGGGGATTGCCGGGGAGCTGTTTTTT,CASSSGIAGELFF
TRBV5-1,-,TRBJ1-4,-,TGCGCCAGCAGCTTTACAGGGCTAGAACTGTTTTTT,CASSFTGLELFF
TRBV6-5,TRBD1,TRBJ2-7,-,TGTGCCAGCAACCCGAAAGGGACAGGGGTGTACGAGCAGTACTTC,CASNPKGTGVYEQYF
TRBV19,TRBD1,TRBJ1-1,-,TGTGCCAGTAAACCGGGACAGGGGCAACGGGGGACTGAAGCTTTCTTT,CASKPGQGQRGTEAFF
TRBV13,-,TRBJ2-5,-,TGTGCCAGCAGCTTAGCTGAGACCCAGTACTTC,CASSLAETQYF
TRBV7-3,TRBD2,TRBJ2-1,-,TGTGCCAGCAGCGAAAGCGGGAGTGTCTACAATGAGCAGTTCTTC,CASSESGSVYNEQFF
TRBV30,TRBD2,TRBJ2-2,-,TGTGCCTGGAGTCCCCTCAGCGGGAGGGCCAGCACCGGGGAGCTGTTTTTT,CAWSPLSGRASTGELFF
TRBV5-1,TRBD1,TRBJ2-2,-,TGCGCCAGCAACCATCGACAGGGCCCGAACACCGGGGAGCTGTTTTTT,CASNHRQGPNTGELFF
TRBV15,-,TRBJ1-5,-,TGTGCCACCAGCAGAGATTCAGGGGCGGATACCTATCAGCCCCAGCATTTT,CATSRDSGADTYQPQHF